The 27 T cell receptor beta chains listed next were all sequenced from one sample in a study of T cells in Graves' hyperthyroidism and ophthalmopathy. Amplification yielded TCR beta CDR3 regions, with RNA transcripts as the source. First-round RT-PCR with HTBI primers amplified the TCR CDR3 region. TCRdb itself ran the multiplex PCR reads through MiXCR, one entry per CDR3 protein. The repertoire holds 500,000 or so distinct CDR3 sequences, with about a sixth as singletons. The material sequenced was blood. The receptors come from a woman under 30 with Graves' ophthalmopathy.

This clonotype was picked up many times. This chain links TRBV2 with TRBJ2-7; possibly TRBD2 for D (6 bases). V was trimmed by 8 bases and J by 2 bases, leaving 10 bases between them. Germline CDR1 and CDR2: SNHLY and FYNNEI. The CDR3 extends over 12 amino acids. The CDR3 spells CASGDWTYEQYF. The CDR3 DNA reads as TGTGCCAGCGGGGACTGGACCTACGAGCAGTACTTC.

This clonotype was seen ten or more times. J is TRBJ2-3 and V is TRBV7-2; 9 bases line up with TRBD2. The germline CDR1 and CDR2 sequences are SGHTA and FQGNSA. Trimming at V came to 5 bases and at J to 2 bases, leaving 5 bases not matched to a gene. The CDR3 totals 15 residues. In nucleotides, the CDR3 is TGTGCCAGCAGCAAAGCGGGAGGCATCACAGATACGCAGTATTTT. This gives the protein CASSKAGGITDTQYF.

This clonotype was counted ten times or more. The rearrangement uses TRBV10-2 and TRBJ1-2; D gene ambiguous. Germline loops: CDR1 WSHSY, CDR2 SAAADI. V shed 6 bases and J shed 5 bases, with 7 bases lying between them. The CDR3 extends over 11 amino acids. CDR3 sequence: CASRDGYGYTF. CDR3 nucleotides: TGCGCCAGCAGGGATGGGTATGGCTACACCTTC.

At least ten counts were recorded for this clonotype. The CDR3 coding sequence is TGTGCCAGCAGCCAAGATCAGGGCAGGGGGATCGTCAATGAGCAGTTCTTC. Translating it yields CASSQDQGRGIVNEQFF. The genes are TRBV3-1 and TRBJ2-1; TRBD1 aligns across 7 bases. Germline CDR1 LGHDT, CDR2 YNNKEL (reference sequence). The V segment lost 0 bases and the J segment 6 bases; nucleotides outside the gene matches: 11. The CDR3 has 17 residues.

This clonotype was observed many times. The chain is built from TRBV20-1 and TRBJ2-7; D ambiguous. The CDR3 contains 13 residues. CDR1 DFQATT and CDR2 SNEGSKA come from the germline V gene (reference sequence). Trimming stripped 4 bases from V and 3 bases from J, with 13 bases between. CDR3 protein: CSATHGSNYEQYF. The CDR3 DNA reads TGCAGTGCTACCCATGGCTCTAACTACGAGCAGTACTTC.

This clonotype was detected a few times. The gene calls are TRBV7-2 and TRBJ2-2; 7 positions match TRBD1. Per germline, CDR1 SGHTA and CDR2 FQGNSA. V lost 5 bases to trimming and J lost 4 bases; unmatched junction nucleotides: 10. This CDR3 comprises 16 residues. CDR3 loop: CASSPFGQESTGELFF. CDR3 nucleotides: TGTGCCAGCAGCCCTTTTGGACAGGAGAGCACCGGGGAGCTGTTTTTT.

This clonotype was picked up many times. The chain recombines TRBV28 with TRBJ1-6, with a possible D match to TRBD1 (5 bases). The V and J ends lost 3 bases and 11 bases respectively, with 17 bases between them. Germline loops: CDR1 MDHEN, CDR2 SYDVKM. The CDR3 has 15 residues. The CDR3 region is CASSFHGGTEPPLHF. CDR3 DNA sequence: TGTGCCAGCAGTTTCCACGGTGGGACTGAGCCACCCCTCCACTTT.

The gene calls are TRBV15 and TRBJ1-2, with 12 nucleotides matching TRBD1. V was clipped by 2 bases and J by 3 bases; unmatched bases: 7. Germline V lookup: CDR1 LNHNV, CDR2 YYDKDF (reference sequence). The CDR3 contains 17 residues. The CDR3 DNA is TGTGCCACCAGCAGATCCGGGACAGGGGGCTTCGACTATGGCTACACCTTC. It codes for CATSRSGTGGFDYGYTF. The complete variable domain, with remaining parts taken from reference TRBV15 and TRBJ1-2, reads DAMVIQNPRYQVTQFGKPVTLSCSQTLNHNVMYWYQQKSSQAPKLLFHYYDKDFNNEADTPDNFQSRRPNTSFCFLDIRSPGLGDTAMYLCATSRSGTGGFDYGYTFGSGTRLTVV.

This clonotype was counted at least ten times. The rearrangement links TRBV4-2 to TRBJ1-1, with unresolved D. Trimming removed 0 bases from V and 3 bases from J, with 11 bases in between. This CDR3 contains 15 residues. Looked up from germline, CDR1 is LGHNA and CDR2 is YNFKEQ. CDR3 residues: CASSQEFRADTEAFF. The CDR3 region has the DNA TGTGCCAGCAGCCAAGAATTTAGGGCGGACACTGAAGCTTTCTTT.

A few counts support this clonotype. The chain employs TRBV15 and TRBJ2-5; a weak D match, TRBD2 (6 bases). This CDR3 has 14 residues. CDR1 LNHNV and CDR2 YYDKDF come from the germline V gene (reference sequence). V lost 0 bases and J lost 5, with 10 bases in between. CDR3 amino acids: CATSRDGLTETQYF. As DNA, the CDR3 is TGTGCCACCAGCAGAGATGGACTAACCGAGACCCAGTACTTC.

The CDR3 region is CAIRHLAGGPVAQYF. CDR3 bases: TGTGCCATCAGGCACCTAGCGGGAGGGCCTGTTGCGCAGTATTTT. The genes are TRBV10-3 and TRBJ2-3, with 12 nucleotides matching TRBD2. Germline lookup yields CDR1 ENHRY and CDR2 SYGVKD. The CDR3 totals 15 residues. V dropped 6 bases and J dropped 10; count of bases not matched to a gene: 11.

J is TRBJ1-2 and V is TRBV7-8; 10 positions agree with TRBD1. Germline V CDR1 and CDR2: SGHVS, FQNEAQ. Germline trimming cut 5 bases from V and 7 bases from J; bases unmatched to any gene: 7. CDR3 length equals 14 residues. CDR3 amino acids: CASSTPGQGSGYTF. The CDR3 DNA reads as TGTGCCAGCAGCACGCCGGGACAGGGGAGTGGCTACACCTTC.

This sequence joins TRBV4-3 and TRBJ1-1; TRBD1 matches 7 bases. The germline V gene encodes CDR1 LGHNA and CDR2 YSLEER. The CDR3 runs 16 residues. Trimming cost V 5 bases and J 1 base; bases outside gene matches: 10. The CDR3 spells CASSSETGSWNTEAFF. CDR3 bases: TGCGCCAGCAGCAGTGAGACAGGGTCATGGAACACTGAAGCTTTCTTT.

The chain has TRBV29-1 and TRBJ2-1; 10 nucleotides agree with TRBD2. V trimming: 4 bases; J trimming: 8 bases; junction bases outside the gene matches: 8. The CDR3 has 14 amino acids. Germline CDR1 reads SQVTM; CDR2 reads ANQGSEA. CDR3 in DNA: TGCAGCGTTGCTTTGAGCGGGGGGGCCGATGAGCAGTTCTTC. Amino acids: CSVALSGGADEQFF.

This clonotype was detected only a few times. The CDR3 loop reads CSARDKIAGDSYNEQFF. In DNA, the CDR3 is TGCAGTGCTAGAGACAAAATAGCGGGAGACTCCTACAATGAGCAGTTCTTC. The V and J genes are TRBV20-1 and TRBJ2-1; 9 bases are shared with TRBD2. Per germline, CDR1 DFQATT and CDR2 SNEGSKA (reference sequence). J gave up 0 bases and V 0 bases, and 6 bases lay outside the gene matches. The length of the CDR3 is 17 residues.

Turning to this clonotype: An end of the junction differs from the germline gene, which may be a read error. This sequence joins TRBV19 and TRBJ2-1; D uncertain. Looked up from germline, CDR1 is LNHDA and CDR2 is SQIVND (reference sequence). The CDR3 contains 17 residues. In DNA form, the CDR3 reads TGTGCCAGTAGTATACGCGGTATCTTCCCCTTCTACAATGGGCAGTTCTTC. As protein: CASSIRGIFPFYNGQFF.

This clonotype was detected many times. The chain employs TRBV20-1 and TRBJ2-7; D may correspond to TRBD1 or TRBD2 (6 bases each). The ends were cut back, 7 bases at V and 3 bases at J, with 16 bases in the middle. The CDR3 covers 13 residues. Germline V gene lookup returns CDR1 DFQATT and CDR2 SNEGSKA (reference sequence). CDR3 protein: CSGGAGVNYEQYF. CDR3 DNA sequence: TGCAGTGGGGGGGCAGGGGTGAACTACGAGCAGTACTTC.

This clonotype has more than one count but fewer than ten. The chain couples TRBV29-1 to TRBJ2-2; D is ambiguous. Germline assignment: CDR1 SQVTM and CDR2 ANQGSEA. V was shortened by 4 bases and J by 5 bases, with 8 bases between the two germline ends. The CDR3 spans 12 residues. The CDR3 sequence is CSVVWGTGELFF. The CDR3 nucleotides are TGCAGCGTTGTTTGGGGAACCGGGGAGCTGTTTTTT.

This clonotype came up many times. The chain employs TRBV7-2 and TRBJ2-7; TRBD2 matches at 7 bases. CDR3 length: 14 amino acids. CDR1 and CDR2 from the germline V gene are SGHTA and FQGNSA. The V and J ends lost 1 base and 4 bases, in that order; junction bases with no gene match: 4. The CDR3 coding sequence is TGTGCCAGCAGCTTAGTGGCCGGGAGGTACGAGCAGTACTTC. Its translation is CASSLVAGRYEQYF.

This chain links TRBV27 with TRBJ2-3, with 10 bases fitting TRBD2. Germline V gene data show CDR1 as MNHEY and CDR2 as SMNVEV (reference sequence). Unmatched junction bases numbered 10, after V lost 3 bases and J lost 4 bases. The CDR3 sequence is 17 residues long. CDR3 region: CASSFGGSGGRSDTQYF. In DNA, the CDR3 is TGTGCCAGCAGTTTTGGTGGTAGCGGGGGGAGGTCAGATACGCAGTATTTT.

This rearrangement joins TRBV27 to TRBJ2-3; D possibly corresponds to TRBD1 (5 bases). V was shortened by 3 bases and J by 2 bases, with 9 bases between the two germline ends. Germline V gives CDR1 MNHEY, CDR2 SMNVEV (reference sequence). This CDR3 spans 14 amino acids. DNA of the CDR3: TGTGCCAGCAGTTTCCAGGGATACACAGATACGCAGTATTTT. It yields the protein CASSFQGYTDTQYF.

This clonotype was recorded at least ten times. The chain links TRBV7-3 to TRBJ1-1; no firm D call. Between the trimmed V and J ends, which lost 5 bases and 0 bases, there was a span of 10 bases. This CDR3 contains 14 residues. Germline V CDR1 and CDR2: SGHTA, FQGTGA. CDR3 amino acids: CASSPNILNTEAFF. CDR3 bases: TGTGCCAGCAGCCCCAACATTTTGAACACTGAAGCTTTCTTT.

This clonotype was observed a handful of times. The gene calls are TRBV6-1 and TRBJ2-6; the D is unclear. CDR1 MNHNS and CDR2 SASEGT come from the germline V gene. The CDR3 sequence is 13 residues long. Trimming cost V 4 bases and J 6 bases, with 7 bases left between them. The CDR3 protein is CASSVLVANVLTF. For the CDR3, the DNA is TGTGCCAGCAGTGTCCTAGTGGCCAACGTCCTGACTTTC.

This clonotype was counted at least ten times. The V and J genes are TRBV3-1 and TRBJ2-1; 7 bases agree with TRBD1. This CDR3 spans 16 amino acids. Trimming cost V 5 bases and J 3 bases; bases outside gene matches: 10. The germline CDR1 and CDR2 sequences are LGHDT and YNNKEL (reference sequence). The CDR3 coding sequence is TGTGCCAGCAGCAACACCGGGACAGACTTCTACAATGAGCAGTTCTTC. This codes for CASSNTGTDFYNEQFF.

The chain couples TRBV18 to TRBJ1-1; D is possibly TRBD1 (5 bases). This CDR3 has 15 amino acids. From germline, CDR1 is KGHSH and CDR2 LQKENI. V was clipped by 6 bases and J by 0 bases, with 14 bases between them. The CDR3: CASSPGPGLNTEAFF. For the CDR3, the DNA is TGTGCCAGCTCCCCAGGGCCGGGATTGAACACTGAAGCTTTCTTT.

This clonotype has a count of ten or more. J is TRBJ1-1 and V is TRBV20-1; D might be TRBD1 (6 bases). The length of the CDR3 is 16 residues. V lost 0 bases and J 1 base, leaving 15 bases between the germline ends. Germline V CDR1 and CDR2: DFQATT, SNEGSKA (reference sequence). The CDR3 region is CSARDSRRDTNTEAFF. As DNA, the CDR3 is TGCAGTGCTAGAGATTCTAGACGGGACACGAACACTGAAGCTTTCTTT.

The table lists this clonotype with a few counts. The chain couples TRBV24-1 to TRBJ1-3; no reliable D call. Per the germline V gene, CDR1 is KGHDR and CDR2 is SFDVKD. V shed 4 bases and J shed 0 bases, with 0 bases lying between them. The length of the CDR3 is 12 residues. CDR3 in amino acids: CATSDSGNTIYF. CDR3 bases: TGTGCCACCAGTGACTCTGGAAACACCATATATTTT.